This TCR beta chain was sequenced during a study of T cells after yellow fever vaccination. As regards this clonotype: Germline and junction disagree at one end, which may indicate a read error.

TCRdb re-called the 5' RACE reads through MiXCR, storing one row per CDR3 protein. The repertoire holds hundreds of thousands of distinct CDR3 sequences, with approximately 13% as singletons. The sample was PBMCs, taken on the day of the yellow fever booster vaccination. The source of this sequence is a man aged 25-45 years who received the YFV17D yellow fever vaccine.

CDR3 residues: CDSSLETSGIYEQYF. The DNA for the CDR3 is TGCGACAGCAGCTTGGAAACTAGCGGGATATACGAGCAGTACTTC. V is TRBV5-1 and J is TRBJ2-7; TRBD2 matches at 10 bases. The CDR3 runs 15 residues. Germline V gene sequence: CDR1 SGHRS, CDR2 YFSETQ. The full variable domain, completed using reference TRBV5-1 and TRBJ2-7, is KAGVTQTPRYLIKTRGQQVTLSCSPISGHRSVSWYQQTPGQGLQFLFEYFSETQRNKGNFPGRFSGRQFSNSRSEMNVSTLELGDSALYLCDSSLETSGIYEQYFGPGTRLTVT.